The 2 T cell receptor beta chains reported below all come from one sample, sequenced in a study of T cells after yellow fever vaccination. One entry per CDR3 protein, called by TCRdb with MiXCR from the 5' RACE reads. The table includes 200,000 to 300,000 distinct CDR3 sequences, 10% to 15% detected once. Sample: CD4+ T cells sorted from PBMCs, taken 45 days after the yellow fever booster vaccination. Receptors originate from a man aged 30 to 39 who received the YFV17D yellow fever vaccine.

The chain uses TRBV20-1 and TRBJ1-1, with 7 bases identical to TRBD1. V lost 8 bases to trimming and J lost 2 bases; unmatched junction nucleotides: 11. CDR1 and CDR2 from the germline V gene are DFQATT and SNEGSKA (reference sequence). This CDR3 region has 14 residues. The DNA of the CDR3 is TGCAGTCCCAGGGCAGGGGGGCTAAACACTGAAGCTTTCTTT. Its protein product is CSPRAGGLNTEAFF.

This clonotype was recorded many times. The chain links TRBV6-1 to TRBJ2-1; D remains unclear. Germline V gene data show CDR1 as MNHNS and CDR2 as SASEGT. CDR3 length: 16 amino acids. Trimming removed 5 bases from V and 3 bases from J, with 17 bases in between. The CDR3 DNA reads as TGTGCCAGCAGTCGTCCCGGGCTAACCAACTACAATGAGCAGTTCTTC. Translation gives CASSRPGLTNYNEQFF.